The 8 T cell receptor beta chains below were found in one sample sequenced in a study of blood T cell repertoires in COVID-19 (dated by TCRdb to about 2020). Receptors were amplified or captured by the immunoSEQ multiplex PCR assay. In TCRdb, the immuneACCESS table is reduced to in-frame sequences with V and J assigned. These tables do not hold every clone; where another copy was compared, an unresolved V gene accounts for under half, and the others remain unexplained. The sample table holds 330,000 or so clones, of which approximately 91% were seen once. Just over 1% of the sample is taken by the ten largest. Sequencing was done on a sample of PBMCs or T cells enriched from blood (not recorded which). Receptors originate from a woman in her 30s who had been exposed to COVID-19.

The J gene is TRBJ1-4, the V gene TRBV12-3 or TRBV12-4; D gene unclear. The CDR3 has 11 amino acids. Trimming pared 6 bases from V and 3 bases from J, leaving 2 bases between. The chain's CDR3 is CASSSNEKLFF. Here the CDR3 DNA reads TGTGCCAGCAGCTCTAATGAAAAACTGTTTTTT.

The genes are TRBV3-1 (or the pseudogene TRBV3-2) and TRBJ1-3, with D perhaps TRBD1 (5 bases). The ends were cut back, 2 bases at V and 4 bases at J, with 15 bases in the middle. Germline values: CDR1 LGHDT, CDR2 YNNKEL (reference sequence). The CDR3 runs to 16 residues. In DNA, the CDR3 is TGTGCCAGCAGCCAACTCCTACAAGGGGCAGGAAACACCATATATTTT. Translation: CASSQLLQGAGNTIYF.

V is TRBV29-1 and J is TRBJ1-1; the D is unclear. The CDR3 is 13 residues long. The V gene's germline CDR1 is SQVTM and CDR2 ANQGSEA. Trimming shortened V by 2 bases and J by 2 bases, and 9 bases separated the two germline ends. This CDR3 is CSVETWLNTEAFF. The CDR3 nucleotides read TGCAGCGTTGAAACCTGGCTCAACACTGAAGCTTTCTTT.

The CDR3 sequence: CASSAGGMGNQPQHF. The CDR3 nucleotides read TGTGCCAGCAGCGCGGGAGGGATGGGCAATCAGCCCCAGCATTTT. The chain links TRBV7-2 to TRBJ1-5, with D unclear. Germline CDR1 and CDR2: SGHTA and FQGNSA. Deletions cut 5 bases from V and 2 bases from J, with 13 bases between. The CDR3 contains 15 residues.

This chain joins TRBV5-1 and TRBJ2-1, with 7 bases matching TRBD2. CDR3 length: 14 amino acids. V lost 0 bases and J lost 8; bases outside the gene matches: 5. Looked up from germline, CDR1 is SGHRS and CDR2 is YFSETQ. CDR3 DNA: TGCGCCAGCAGCTTGGGGGGAGGGCCTCATGAGCAGTTCTTC. Translating gives CASSLGGGPHEQFF.

This chain joins TRBV28 and TRBJ1-2; maybe TRBD1 (5 bases). Trimming removed 6 bases from V and 1 base from J, with 15 bases in between. This CDR3 region has 15 residues. CDR1 and CDR2 (germline): MDHEN, SYDVKM. The CDR3 nucleotides are TGTGCCAGCAGCTTACGCGGGACTCTTAACTATGGCTACACCTTC. This codes for CASSLRGTLNYGYTF.

This rearrangement joins TRBV3-1 (or the pseudogene TRBV3-2) to TRBJ1-5, with D unresolved. V gave up 0 bases and J gave up 0 bases, with 9 bases separating them. CDR1 and CDR2 (germline): LGHDT, YNNKEL (reference sequence). CDR3 size: 16 residues. CDR3 sequence: CASSQDHGDSNQPQHF. The CDR3, as DNA: TGTGCCAGCAGCCAAGATCACGGGGATAGCAATCAGCCCCAGCATTTT.

The chain joins TRBV5-6 to TRBJ2-4; 8 positions match TRBD1. The junction had 2 bases not matched to a gene; V was cut back by 3 bases and J by 3 bases. Germline CDR1 and CDR2: SGHDT and YYEEEE. This CDR3 region has 14 residues. The CDR3 here is CASSSTGVKNIQYF. The CDR3 bases are TGTGCCAGCAGCTCGACAGGGGTCAAAAACATTCAGTACTTC.